This T cell receptor beta chain is from a study of cytomegalovirus exposure and HLA in healthy donors. Whole-study findings and limits: DRB1 showed the most TCR associations and HLA-C the fewest in a later analysis, as rates varied by HLA locus. Segments of the TCR beta V type were, in most cases, productive about 87% or about 30% of the time in an earlier analysis. The HLA-A and HLA-B alleles of most subjects were reportedly predicted accurately from TCR beta sequences. Presence/absence analyses assumed roughly uniform sequencing depth across donors.

PCR employed 60 Vbeta and 13 Jbeta primers. Assay: immunoSEQ multiplex PCR; the TCRdb copy retains only in-frame clones and omits some. Found here are approximately 220,000 clones, about 77% of them singletons; the top ten hold 1.8%. Germline CDR1 GTSNPN, CDR2 SVGIG (reference sequence). The CDR3 covers 13 residues. Trimming removed 2 bases from V and 2 bases from J; junction bases left unmatched: 3. Concerning this clone: Its antigen is currently unknown.

This sequence originates from a woman in her twenties or thirties in good health and CMV-seronegative. The specimen was PBMCs. This chain connects TRBV30 to TRBJ2-7, with 7 positions matching TRBD1. CDR3 protein: CAWSPGQPYEQYF. The CDR3 DNA follows: TGTGCCTGGAGTCCGGGACAGCCCTACGAGCAGTACTTC.